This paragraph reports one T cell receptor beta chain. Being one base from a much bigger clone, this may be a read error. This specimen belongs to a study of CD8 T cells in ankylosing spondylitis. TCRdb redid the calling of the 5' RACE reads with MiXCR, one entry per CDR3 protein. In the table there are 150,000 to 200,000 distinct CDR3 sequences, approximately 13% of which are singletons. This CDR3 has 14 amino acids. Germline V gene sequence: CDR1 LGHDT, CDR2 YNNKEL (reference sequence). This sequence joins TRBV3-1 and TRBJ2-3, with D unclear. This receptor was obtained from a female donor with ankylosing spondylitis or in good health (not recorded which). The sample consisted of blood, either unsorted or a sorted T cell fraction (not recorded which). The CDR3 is CACSPRLTTDTQYF. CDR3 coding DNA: TGTGCCTGCAGCCCTCGGCTTACCACAGATACGCAGTATTTT.